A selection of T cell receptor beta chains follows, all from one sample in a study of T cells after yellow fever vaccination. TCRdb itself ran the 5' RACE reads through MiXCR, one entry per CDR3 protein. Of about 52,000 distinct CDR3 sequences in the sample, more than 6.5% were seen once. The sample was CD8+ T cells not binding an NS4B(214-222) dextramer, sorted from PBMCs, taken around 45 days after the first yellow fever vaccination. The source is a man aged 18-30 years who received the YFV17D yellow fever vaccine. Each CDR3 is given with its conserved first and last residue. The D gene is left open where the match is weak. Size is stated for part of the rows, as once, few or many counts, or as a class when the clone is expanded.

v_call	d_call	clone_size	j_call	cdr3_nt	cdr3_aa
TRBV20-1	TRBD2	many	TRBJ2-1	TGCAGTGTGACTAGCGGGGAATACTCCTACAATGAGCAGTTCTTC	CSVTSGEYSYNEQFF
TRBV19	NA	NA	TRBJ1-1	TGTGCCAGTAGCCGAAATACTCAGGGCTCAGAAGCTTTCTTT	CASSRNTQGSEAFF
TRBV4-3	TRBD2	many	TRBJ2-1	TGCGCCAGCAGCCAAGTTTTGGGGGGGAATGAGCAGTTCTTC	CASSQVLGGNEQFF
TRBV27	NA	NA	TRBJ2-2	TGTGCCAGCAGTTCTGTTGGGGGGCGCACCGGGGAGCTGTTTTTT	CASSSVGGRTGELFF
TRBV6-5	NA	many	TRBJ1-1	TGTGCCAGCAGTTACACACCGCCTCGACACGGCATTGAAGCTTTCTTT	CASSYTPPRHGIEAFF
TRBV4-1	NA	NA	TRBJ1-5	TGCGCCAGCAGCCGGCGGTGGGTGAGCAATCAGCCCCAGCATTTT	CASSRRWVSNQPQHF
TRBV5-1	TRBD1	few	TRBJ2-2	TGCGCCAGCAGCTCTGGGACAGGGGCGCCGTGGGAGCTGTTTTTT	CASSSGTGAPWELFF
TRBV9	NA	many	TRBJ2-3	TGTGCCAGCAGCGCGACGCAGGGGTGGCCCACAGATACGCAGTATTTT	CASSATQGWPTDTQYF
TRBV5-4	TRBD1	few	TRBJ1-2	TGTGCCAGCAGCAACAGGGGTGACTATGGCTACACCTTC	CASSNRGDYGYTF
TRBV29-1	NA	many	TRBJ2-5	TGCAGCTTGGGGGCTGGAGAGACCCAGTACTTC	CSLGAGETQYF
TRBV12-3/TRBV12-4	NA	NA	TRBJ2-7	TGTGCCAGCAGTTTAGCGCTAGGGGCCTACGAGCAGTACTTC	CASSLALGAYEQYF
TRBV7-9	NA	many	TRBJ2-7	TGTGCCAGCAGCCGGGGGTACTACGAGCAGTACTTC	CASSRGYYEQYF
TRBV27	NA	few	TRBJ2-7	TGTGCCAGCAGTTTATTCGGGGCGGCGGGAGAGCAGTACTTC	CASSLFGAAGEQYF
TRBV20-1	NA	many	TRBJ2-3	TGCAGTGCCCCTTCGCGGGACTTCACAGATACGCAGTATTTT	CSAPSRDFTDTQYF
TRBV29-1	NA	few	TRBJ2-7	TGCAGCGTTGTTGAAGGGGGCTACGAGCAGTACTTC	CSVVEGGYEQYF
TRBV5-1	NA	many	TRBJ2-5	TGCGCCAGCAGCTTGGGCATGGGTCGAGAGACCCAGTACTTC	CASSLGMGRETQYF
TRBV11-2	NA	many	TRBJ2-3	TGTGCCAGCAGCTTTGGGCGCTCCTCAGAAGGGAATACGCAGTATTTT	CASSFGRSSEGNTQYF
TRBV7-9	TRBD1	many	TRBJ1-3	TGTGCCAGCAGCTTAGTGGACAGGGGTACCCCTGGAAACACCATATATTTT	CASSLVDRGTPGNTIYF
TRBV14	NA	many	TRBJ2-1	TGTGCCAGCAGCCGCGGGCCGGAGGGAATGTCCTACAATGAGCAGTTCTTC	CASSRGPEGMSYNEQFF
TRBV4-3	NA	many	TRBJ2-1	TGCGCCAGCAGCCAAGAAGGCTTGGATGAGCAGTTCTTC	CASSQEGLDEQFF
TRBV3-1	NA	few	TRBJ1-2	TGTGCCAGCAGCCAAGAAGGAACAGGACCCTATGGCTACACCTTC	CASSQEGTGPYGYTF
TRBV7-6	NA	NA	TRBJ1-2	TGTGCCAGCAGCCCAGGAGGCCGCATATTATACGGCTACACCTTC	CASSPGGRILYGYTF
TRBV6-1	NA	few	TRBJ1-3	TGTGCCAGCACGCGGGCGGTCCGCTCTGGAAACACCATATATTTT	CASTRAVRSGNTIYF
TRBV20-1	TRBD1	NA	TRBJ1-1	TGCAGTGCTAGAGATGTGGAATCAGGGGGCGAGGACACTGAAGCTTTCTTT	CSARDVESGGEDTEAFF
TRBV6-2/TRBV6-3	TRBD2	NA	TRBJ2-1	TGTGCCAGCACCCTCAGCGGGGGTAGGGATGAGCAGTTCTTC	CASTLSGGRDEQFF
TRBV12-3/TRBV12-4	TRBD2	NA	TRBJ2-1	TGTGCCAGCAGCGCGGGACTAGCGGGGCCCTGGCAGTTCTTC	CASSAGLAGPWQFF
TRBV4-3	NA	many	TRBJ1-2	TGCGCCAGCAGCCAAGATCTTAACCTCTATGGCTACACCTTC	CASSQDLNLYGYTF